The 4 T cell receptor beta chains given below trace back to one sample, sequenced in a study of blood T cell repertoires in COVID-19. The method was immunoSEQ multiplex PCR; TCRdb's version includes in-frame clones alone and lacks a portion of them. Among about 240,000 clones, approximately 82% were seen once, and the ten largest hold about 2%. The sequenced sample was peripheral blood. The receptors here all came from a man younger than 45 who had recovered from COVID-19.

The chain is built from TRBV27 and TRBJ2-5; the match to TRBD2 covers 13 bases. In germline, CDR1 is MNHEY, CDR2 SMNVEV (reference sequence). Losses at the gene ends were 5 bases for V and 4 bases for J; bases not matched to a gene: 13. CDR3 length: 18 amino acids. The CDR3 sequence: CASSEEGLAGLGSETQYF. For the CDR3, the DNA is TGTGCCAGCAGTGAAGAGGGACTAGCGGGGCTTGGTTCAGAGACCCAGTACTTC.

The chain links TRBV18 to TRBJ1-1; no clear D gene. Germline CDR1 is KGHSH and CDR2 is LQKENI. This CDR3 spans 15 amino acids. V was shortened by 3 bases and J by 4 bases, with 15 bases between the two germline ends. In DNA form, the CDR3 reads TGTGCCAGCTCACCCGGGGAGACGCTCGGCACTGAAGCTTTCTTT. Translated: CASSPGETLGTEAFF.

The chain links TRBV7-8 to TRBJ1-5; tentative D call: TRBD1 (6 bases). Germline CDR1 SGHVS, CDR2 FQNEAQ. This CDR3 spans 15 amino acids. V was trimmed by 1 base and J by 5 bases, leaving 12 bases between them. Written as DNA, the CDR3 is TGTGCCAGCAGCTTAGGAGGGGGAGCACATCAGCCCCAGCATTTT. Protein sequence: CASSLGGGAHQPQHF.

The chain has TRBV6-5 and TRBJ2-2; a possible D gene is TRBD2 (7 bases). Germline V gene sequence: CDR1 MNHEY, CDR2 SVGAGI. V lost 5 bases and J 7 bases, leaving 17 bases between the germline ends. The CDR3 length is 15 residues. As DNA, the CDR3 is TGTGCCAGCAGTAGCGATGGGGGGGCCAGCGGGGAGCTGTTTTTT. Translated: CASSSDGGASGELFF.